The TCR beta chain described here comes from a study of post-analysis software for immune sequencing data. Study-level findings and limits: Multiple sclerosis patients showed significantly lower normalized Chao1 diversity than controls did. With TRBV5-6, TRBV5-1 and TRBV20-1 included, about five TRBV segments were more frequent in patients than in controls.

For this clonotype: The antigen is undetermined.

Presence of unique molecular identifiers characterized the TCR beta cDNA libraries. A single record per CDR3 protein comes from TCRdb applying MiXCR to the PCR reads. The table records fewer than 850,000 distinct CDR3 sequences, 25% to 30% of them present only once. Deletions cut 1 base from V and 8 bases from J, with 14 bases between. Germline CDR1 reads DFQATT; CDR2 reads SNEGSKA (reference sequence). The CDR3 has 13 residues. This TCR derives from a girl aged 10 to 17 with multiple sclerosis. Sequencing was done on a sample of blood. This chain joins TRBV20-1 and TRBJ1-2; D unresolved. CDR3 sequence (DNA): TGCAGTGCTAGAGCCGGTGGAGGGAAAGGCTACACCTTC. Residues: CSARAGGGKGYTF.